These T cell receptor beta chains were read from a single sample in a study of monozygotic twins with inflammatory bowel disease. TCRdb re-called the 5' RACE reads; one entry per CDR3 protein, DNA not given. Reported are approximately 330,000 distinct CDR3 sequences; the ten largest clones contain around 2%. Material for sequencing was blood. The receptors originated from a human donor with ulcerative colitis or Crohn's disease, or a healthy co-twin of an affected twin (not recorded which). Both conserved end residues are part of each CDR3.

V gene,J gene,CDR3 protein
TRBV28,TRBJ2-1,CASSLGGSLYNEQFF
TRBV19,TRBJ1-1,CASSIETGIRSMNTEAFF
TRBV7-9,TRBJ2-7,CASSPGTGEGEQYF
TRBV20-1,TRBJ2-7,CSATPGYGYEQYF
TRBV5-1,TRBJ1-2,CASSSTGDNYGYTF
TRBV18,TRBJ2-1,CASSPRERDISYNEQFF
TRBV18,TRBJ1-4,CASSPPSQDPNEKLFF
TRBV5-1,TRBJ1-2,CASSLDTTVIESYTF
TRBV7-9,TRBJ2-2,CASSPSNTGELFF
TRBV10-1,TRBJ2-3,CASRPGTGGTDTQYF
TRBV12-3/TRBV12-4,TRBJ2-7,CASSLRGRYEQYF
TRBV6-2/TRBV6-3,TRBJ1-5,CASSWDSTQHF
TRBV28,TRBJ2-1,CASSSRTSGGYNEQFF
TRBV5-1,TRBJ1-2,CASSPQSDRPDGGYTF
TRBV15,TRBJ2-1,CATSREIRNEQFF
TRBV15,TRBJ1-1,CATSRPAQPNTEAFF
TRBV12-3/TRBV12-4,TRBJ2-6,CASRMTASANVLTF
TRBV20-1,TRBJ2-5,CSARVVGYQETQYF
TRBV24-1,TRBJ2-3,CATSDQWDTDTQYF
TRBV5-1,TRBJ1-2,CASSRYTNGNYGYTF
TRBV30,TRBJ1-4,CAWMAGEKLFF
TRBV29-1,TRBJ2-4,CSAQGENMQYF
TRBV4-1,TRBJ2-5,CASSAREGETQYF
TRBV5-4,TRBJ2-2,CASSMGTGEGSGELFF
TRBV30,TRBJ1-1,CAWSAGRRNTEAFF
TRBV28,TRBJ1-1,CASSRQLNTEAFF
TRBV4-1,TRBJ2-3,CASSQDSGFGTDTQYF
TRBV20-1,TRBJ2-5,CSASPGLALETQYF
TRBV12-3/TRBV12-4,TRBJ1-3,CASSSLGSGNTIYF
TRBV15,TRBJ2-2,CATSRVVLAGVNTGELFF
TRBV7-2,TRBJ2-1,CASSLRTGSGNEQFF
TRBV20-1,TRBJ2-3,CSATPGLVTDTQYF
TRBV10-3,TRBJ2-7,CAISGQGTYEQYF
TRBV20-1,TRBJ1-1,CSALGGDMNTEAFF
TRBV7-2,TRBJ2-3,CASTTPGYRDTQYF
TRBV4-3,TRBJ1-2,CASALGQGYGYTF
TRBV2,TRBJ1-2,CASRPGQGFPADGYTF
TRBV12-3/TRBV12-4,TRBJ1-4,CASSPYGTSNEKLFF
TRBV10-3,TRBJ1-4,CATRDREASEANEKLFF
TRBV7-9,TRBJ2-7,CASSLAGGTDSYEQYF
TRBV19,TRBJ1-5,CASSIASNQPQHF
TRBV5-1,TRBJ2-7,CASSLVAGYEQYF
TRBV12-3/TRBV12-4,TRBJ2-2,CASSRDGRTGELFF
TRBV7-8,TRBJ2-2,CASRIQGLGSGELFF
TRBV9,TRBJ2-1,CASSVREVTYNEQFF
TRBV28,TRBJ2-1,CASSSPLVSEREGPYNEQFF
TRBV29-1,TRBJ1-5,CSVTGSQGQPQHF
TRBV25-1,TRBJ2-7,CASMGLTGVDEQYF
TRBV27,TRBJ2-7,CASSFGTGRSYEQYF
TRBV19,TRBJ2-2,CASTPRSGSNTGELFF
TRBV24-1,TRBJ2-1,CATSDASGRGDEQFF
TRBV5-1,TRBJ2-3,CASSLDSRSTDTQYF
TRBV19,TRBJ2-7,CASSIRAVREQYF
TRBV12-3/TRBV12-4,TRBJ2-2,CATQDTNTGELFF